This T cell receptor beta chain was recovered during a study of blood T cell repertoires in COVID-19 (dated by TCRdb to about 2020). With regard to the full study: Collaborator samples came from the United States, Italy and Spain and covered acute and convalescent phases of COVID-19. The samples were drawn from the first 160 participants of the ongoing ImmuneRACE study and from roughly 1,300 subjects provided by 6 global collaborators. The dataset comprised deeply sampled blood TCRbeta repertoires from subjects exposed to, actively infected with, or recovered from COVID-19. Where available, HLA class I and class II types were obtained from metadata supplied by the sample provider rather than from assay-based typing. The prospective study material was composed of cDNA or gDNA derived from T cells, B-cell-depleted T cells, or PBMCs. Sample metadata almost always included a de-identified subject ID, COVID-19 status, age in years and sex. The repertoires were released in a freely available public database intended as a resource for research on the immune response to SARS-CoV-2. General findings and caveats noted by the study authors: The amount of clinical and demographic metadata varied by source and participant and was provided uncurated.

For CDR1 and CDR2, the germline V gene lists SGDLS and YYNGEE. Its CDR3 holds 14 amino acids, cysteine through phenylalanine. This entry keeps only the CDR3 DNA: 42 bases, framed from base 1. Relative to germline, V is 3 bases shorter and J is 2 bases shorter, with 11 bases between their ends. About this clone itself: What antigen it recognizes has not been identified. There are no base qualities to consult, and no much larger clone falls within one base.

The immunoSEQ Assay, a bias-controlled multiplex PCR, was used to amplify TCRbeta CDR3 regions from genomic DNA. The source study handled its data this way. The number of nucleated cells in each sample was estimated by amplification of reference gene primers within the assay. Sequence reads were collapsed and filtered to measure the absolute abundance of every unique TCRbeta CDR3 rearrangement. For each sample, productive Simpson clonality was calculated as the square root of Simpson's diversity index across productive rearrangements. Entries here come from immuneACCESS through TCRdb and include only in-frame sequences with V and J called. Some clones fail to appear in such tables; in the studies checked, an unresolved V gene covers under half of the shortfall, and the cause of the remainder is unknown. V and J calls and clone size are those listed in that table; D and trimming were worked out from the DNA. The sample contains 100,000 to 150,000 clones, approximately 74% of them found a single time. The top ten clonotypes cover 4.5% to 6% of the sample.

One collaborating source in Seattle enrolled patients during active infection and followed them longitudinally through the course of disease. The collaborating institutions used their own protocols to collect whole blood in K2EDTA tubes. For TCRbeta analysis, collaborator samples were shipped as frozen whole blood, as isolated PBMCs, or as DNA extracted from either sample type. This sequence originates from a man at least 80 years old with COVID-19, enrolled during active disease. Recombination linked TRBV9 to TRBJ1-1; TRBD1 might be the D gene, on 5 matching bases. The sample was peripheral blood. The CDR3 protein: CASSGRASNTEAFF. The DNA sequence is as follows: TGTGCCAGCAGCGGCAGGGCTTCCAACACTGAAGCTTTCTTT.